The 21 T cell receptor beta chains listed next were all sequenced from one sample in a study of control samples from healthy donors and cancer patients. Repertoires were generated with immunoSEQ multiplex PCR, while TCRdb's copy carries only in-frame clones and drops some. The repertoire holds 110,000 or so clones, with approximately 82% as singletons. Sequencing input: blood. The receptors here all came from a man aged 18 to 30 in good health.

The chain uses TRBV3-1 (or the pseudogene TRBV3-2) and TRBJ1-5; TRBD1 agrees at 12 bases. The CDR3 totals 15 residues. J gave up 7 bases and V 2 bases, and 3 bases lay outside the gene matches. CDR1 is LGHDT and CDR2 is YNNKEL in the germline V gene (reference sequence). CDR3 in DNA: TGTGCCAGCAGCCAATCCGGGACAGGGGGCCAGCCCCAGCATTTT. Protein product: CASSQSGTGGQPQHF.

The CDR3 spells CASSQVSWTDYGYTF. The CDR3 region has the DNA TGCGCCAGCAGCCAAGTGTCGTGGACAGACTATGGCTACACCTTC. The chain recombines TRBV4-1 with TRBJ1-2; possibly TRBD1 for D (6 bases). Germline loops: CDR1 MGHRA, CDR2 YSYEKL. The CDR3 spans 15 residues. Deletions cut 1 base from V and 3 bases from J, with 12 bases between.

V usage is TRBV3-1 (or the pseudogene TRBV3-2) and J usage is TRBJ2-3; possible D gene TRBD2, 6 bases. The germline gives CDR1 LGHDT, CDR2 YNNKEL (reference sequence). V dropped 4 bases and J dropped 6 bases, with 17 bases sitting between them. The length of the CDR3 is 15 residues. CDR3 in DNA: TGTGCCAGCAGCCCCGGAGGGGCCTGGGGGGATACGCAGTATTTT. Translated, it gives CASSPGGAWGDTQYF.

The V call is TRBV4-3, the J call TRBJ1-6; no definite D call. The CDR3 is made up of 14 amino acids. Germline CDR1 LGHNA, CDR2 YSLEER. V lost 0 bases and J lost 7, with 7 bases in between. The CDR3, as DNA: TGCGCCAGCAGCCAAGATACAAACAATTCACCCCTCCACTTT. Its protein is CASSQDTNNSPLHF.

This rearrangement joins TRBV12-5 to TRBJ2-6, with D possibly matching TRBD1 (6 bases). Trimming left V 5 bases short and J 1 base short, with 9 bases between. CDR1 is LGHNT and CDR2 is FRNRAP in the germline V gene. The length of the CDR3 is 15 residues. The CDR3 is CASGTGQSGANVLTF. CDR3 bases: TGTGCTAGTGGTACGGGACAATCTGGGGCCAACGTCCTGACTTTC.

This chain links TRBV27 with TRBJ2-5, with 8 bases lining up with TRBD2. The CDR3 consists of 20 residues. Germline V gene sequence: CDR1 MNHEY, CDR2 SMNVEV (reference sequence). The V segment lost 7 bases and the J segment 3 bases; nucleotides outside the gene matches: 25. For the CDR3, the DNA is TGTGCCAGCAACGACTCCCGGCGTCTCTTTGGCGGGGGGTTAAAAGAGACCCAGTACTTC. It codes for CASNDSRRLFGGGLKETQYF.

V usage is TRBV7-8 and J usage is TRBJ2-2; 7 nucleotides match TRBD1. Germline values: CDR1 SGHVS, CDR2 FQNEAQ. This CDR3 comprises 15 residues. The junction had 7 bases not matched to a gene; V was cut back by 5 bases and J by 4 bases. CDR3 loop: CASSVDRASTGELFF. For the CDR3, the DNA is TGTGCCAGCAGCGTTGACAGGGCAAGCACCGGGGAGCTGTTTTTT.

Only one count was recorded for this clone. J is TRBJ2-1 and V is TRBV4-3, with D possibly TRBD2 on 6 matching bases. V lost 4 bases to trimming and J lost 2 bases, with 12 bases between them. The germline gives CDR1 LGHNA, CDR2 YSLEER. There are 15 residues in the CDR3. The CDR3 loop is CASSLRTTAYNEQFF. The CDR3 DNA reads TGCGCCAGCAGCCTACGGACTACTGCCTACAATGAGCAGTTCTTC.

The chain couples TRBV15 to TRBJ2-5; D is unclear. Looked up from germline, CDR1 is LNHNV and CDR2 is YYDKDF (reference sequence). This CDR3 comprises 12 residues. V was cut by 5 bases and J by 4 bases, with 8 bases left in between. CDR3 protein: CATSEGRETQYF. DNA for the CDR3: TGTGCCACCAGCGAAGGAAGAGAGACCCAGTACTTC.

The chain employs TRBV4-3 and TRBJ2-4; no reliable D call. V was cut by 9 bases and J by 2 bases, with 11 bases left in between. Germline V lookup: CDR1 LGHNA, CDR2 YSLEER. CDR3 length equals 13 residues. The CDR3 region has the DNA TGCGCCAGTTCGTATGGAACCAAAAACATTCAGTACTTC. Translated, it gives CASSYGTKNIQYF.

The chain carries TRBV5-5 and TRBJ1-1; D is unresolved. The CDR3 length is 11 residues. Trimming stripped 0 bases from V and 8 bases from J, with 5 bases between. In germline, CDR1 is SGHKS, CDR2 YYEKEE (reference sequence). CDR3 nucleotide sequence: TGTGCCAGCAGCTTGGCCTCAGAAGCTTTCTTT. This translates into CASSLASEAFF.

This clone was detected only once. In nucleotides, the CDR3 is TGTGCCTGGAGTGCAGGCTATGGCTACACCTTC. Translating it yields CAWSAGYGYTF. V is TRBV30 and J is TRBJ1-2; D is ambiguous. This CDR3 spans 11 amino acids. Germline-derived CDR1 and CDR2 are GTSNPN and SVGIG (reference sequence). Trimming cost V 1 base and J 4 bases, with 4 bases left between them.

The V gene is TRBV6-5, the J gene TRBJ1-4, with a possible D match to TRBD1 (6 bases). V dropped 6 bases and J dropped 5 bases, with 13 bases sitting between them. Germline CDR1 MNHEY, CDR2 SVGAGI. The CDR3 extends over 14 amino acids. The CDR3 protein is CASSRGQKNEKLFF. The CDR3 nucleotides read TGTGCCAGCAGCCGAGGACAGAAGAATGAAAAACTGTTTTTT.

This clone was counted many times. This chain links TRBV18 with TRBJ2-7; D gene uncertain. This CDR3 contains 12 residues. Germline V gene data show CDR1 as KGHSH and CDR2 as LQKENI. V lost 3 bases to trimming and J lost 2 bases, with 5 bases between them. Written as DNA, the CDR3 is TGTGCCAGCTCACCGGGGACCTACGAGCAGTACGTC. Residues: CASSPGTYEQYV.

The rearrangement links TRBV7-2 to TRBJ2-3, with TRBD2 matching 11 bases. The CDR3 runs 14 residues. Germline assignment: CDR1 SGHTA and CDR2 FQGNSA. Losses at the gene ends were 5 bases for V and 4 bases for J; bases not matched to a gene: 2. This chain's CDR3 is CASSLSGGADTQYF. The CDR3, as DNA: TGTGCCAGCAGCCTTAGCGGGGGGGCAGATACGCAGTATTTT. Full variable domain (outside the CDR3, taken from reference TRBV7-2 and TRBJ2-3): GAGVSQSPSNKVTEKGKDVELRCDPISGHTALYWYRQSLGQGLEFLIYFQGNSAPDKSGLPSDRFSAERTGGSVSTLTIQRTQQEDSAVYLCASSLSGGADTQYFGPGTRLTVL.

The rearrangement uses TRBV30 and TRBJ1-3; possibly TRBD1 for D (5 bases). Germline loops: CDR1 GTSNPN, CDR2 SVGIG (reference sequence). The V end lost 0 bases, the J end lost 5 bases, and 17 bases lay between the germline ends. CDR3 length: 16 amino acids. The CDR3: CAWSVHGSGARNTIYF. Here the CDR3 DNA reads TGTGCCTGGAGTGTACATGGGAGTGGGGCAAGAAACACCATATATTTT.

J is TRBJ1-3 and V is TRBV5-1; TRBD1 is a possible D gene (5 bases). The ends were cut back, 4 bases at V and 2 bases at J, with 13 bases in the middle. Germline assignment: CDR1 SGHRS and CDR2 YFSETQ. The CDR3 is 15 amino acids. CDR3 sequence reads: CASSPGTVTGNTIYF. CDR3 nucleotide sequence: TGCGCCAGCAGCCCCGGGACGGTTACTGGAAACACCATATATTTT. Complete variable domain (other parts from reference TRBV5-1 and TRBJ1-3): KAGVTQTPRYLIKTRGQQVTLSCSPISGHRSVSWYQQTPGQGLQFLFEYFSETQRNKGNFPGRFSGRQFSNSRSEMNVSTLELGDSALYLCASSPGTVTGNTIYFGEGSWLTVV.

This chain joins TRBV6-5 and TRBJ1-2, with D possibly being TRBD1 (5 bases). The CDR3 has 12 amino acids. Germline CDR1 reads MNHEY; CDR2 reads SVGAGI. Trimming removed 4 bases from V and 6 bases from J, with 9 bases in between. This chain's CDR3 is CASSSLGDGYTF. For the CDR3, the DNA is TGTGCCAGCAGTTCCTTAGGGGATGGCTACACCTTC.

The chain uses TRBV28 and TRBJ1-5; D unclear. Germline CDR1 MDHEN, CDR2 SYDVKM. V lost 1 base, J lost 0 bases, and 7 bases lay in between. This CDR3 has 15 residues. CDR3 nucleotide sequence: TGTGCCAGCAGTTTATCGGTCAGTAGCAATCAGCCCCAGCATTTT. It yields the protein CASSLSVSSNQPQHF.

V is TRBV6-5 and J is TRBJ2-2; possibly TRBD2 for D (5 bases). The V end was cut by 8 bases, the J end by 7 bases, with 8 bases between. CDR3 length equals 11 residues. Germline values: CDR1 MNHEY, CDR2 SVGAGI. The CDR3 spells CASVSGGELFF. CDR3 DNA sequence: TGTGCCAGCGTAAGCGGCGGGGAGCTGTTTTTT.

The DNA for the CDR3 is TGTGCCAGCAGTTATCTGGTAGACTCCTACAATGAGCAGTTCTTC. It encodes CASSYLVDSYNEQFF. The chain carries TRBV6-2 or TRBV6-3 and TRBJ2-1; no firm D call. The CDR3 totals 15 residues. Germline assignment: CDR1 MNHEY and CDR2 SVGEGT. The V end lost 3 bases, the J end lost 0 bases, and 9 bases lay between the germline ends.